The rows below give T cell receptor beta chains drawn from one sample of a study of shared clonotypes between healthy human individuals. Here immunoSEQ multiplex PCR was the method, and the copy in TCRdb shows in-frame clones only, minus some. The table records about 2.1 million clones, around 95% of them present only once. Sequenced: naive CD8+ T cells from PBMCs. These receptors all stem from a man between 18 and 35 years old in good health. Some clones in this sample may be carry-over from other donors' samples. Each CDR3 is given with its conserved first and last residue. Fields, in order: J gene, V gene, clone size, D gene, CDR3 DNA, CDR3 protein. D genes are given only for firm matches. Size tells how often a clone was seen (once, few, many) or the class of an expanded clone, and some rows leave it out.

j_call: TRBJ1-1
v_call: TRBV28
clone_size: once
d_call: .
cdr3_nt: TGTGCCAGCAGTTTATTGGGGGGAGTCACTGAAGCTTTCTTT
cdr3_aa: CASSLLGGVTEAFF

j_call: TRBJ2-7
v_call: TRBV11-2
clone_size: .
d_call: .
cdr3_nt: TGTGCCAGCAGTTTGGGCGGGTACTCCTACGAGCAGTACTTC
cdr3_aa: CASSLGGYSYEQYF

j_call: TRBJ1-2
v_call: TRBV28
clone_size: .
d_call: .
cdr3_nt: TGTGCCAGCAGTGGCCGACGGACCTTTTATGGCTACACCTTC
cdr3_aa: CASSGRRTFYGYTF

j_call: TRBJ2-3
v_call: TRBV7-8
clone_size: .
d_call: TRBD2
cdr3_nt: TGTGCCAGCAGCTTTCGCAGTCTAGCGGGCGGGGGGGATACGCAGTATTTT
cdr3_aa: CASSFRSLAGGGDTQYF

j_call: TRBJ2-7
v_call: TRBV5-1
clone_size: once
d_call: TRBD1
cdr3_nt: TGCGCCAGCAGCTTGGCGGGACAGGGGAACTCCTACGAGCAGTACTTC
cdr3_aa: CASSLAGQGNSYEQYF

j_call: TRBJ2-7
v_call: TRBV6-5
clone_size: .
d_call: .
cdr3_nt: TGTGCCAGCAGTTACTCAGAGGGGTATCGGCAGTACTTC
cdr3_aa: CASSYSEGYRQYF

j_call: TRBJ2-7
v_call: TRBV28
clone_size: once
d_call: .
cdr3_nt: TGTGCCAGCAGTTTAGCAGGATTCTACGAGCAGTACTTC
cdr3_aa: CASSLAGFYEQYF

j_call: TRBJ2-7
v_call: TRBV13
clone_size: .
d_call: .
cdr3_nt: TGTGCCAGCAGCTTATTTCGGCTAGCTGAGGAGCAGTACTTC
cdr3_aa: CASSLFRLAEEQYF

j_call: TRBJ2-6
v_call: TRBV25-1
clone_size: .
d_call: .
cdr3_nt: TGTGCCAGCTTCGGTCCGGGACACTACTCTGGGGCCAACGTCCTGACTTTC
cdr3_aa: CASFGPGHYSGANVLTF

j_call: TRBJ1-1
v_call: TRBV7-9
clone_size: few
d_call: TRBD1
cdr3_nt: TGTGCCAGCAGCTTGGGACAGGGGAACACTGAAGCTTTCTTT
cdr3_aa: CASSLGQGNTEAFF

j_call: TRBJ2-1
v_call: TRBV28
clone_size: once
d_call: TRBD1
cdr3_nt: TGTGCCAGCAGTTTCCAGGGGGCCACCTTTGGAGGTACATCCTACAATGAGCAGTTCTTC
cdr3_aa: CASSFQGATFGGTSYNEQFF

j_call: TRBJ1-4
v_call: TRBV27
clone_size: .
d_call: TRBD1
cdr3_nt: TGTGCCAGCAGTTGGACAGGGAGTGAAGAAAAACTGTTTTTT
cdr3_aa: CASSWTGSEEKLFF

j_call: TRBJ2-4
v_call: TRBV4-1
clone_size: .
d_call: TRBD1
cdr3_nt: TGCGCCAGCAGCCAGACGACAGGGTATGAAAACATTCAGTACTTC
cdr3_aa: CASSQTTGYENIQYF

j_call: TRBJ2-3
v_call: TRBV5-4
clone_size: once
d_call: .
cdr3_nt: TGTGCCAGCAGCGCCACAGATACGCAGTATTTT
cdr3_aa: CASSATDTQYF

j_call: TRBJ2-7
v_call: TRBV28
clone_size: .
d_call: TRBD2
cdr3_nt: TGTGCCAGCAGTTTACCCGGACTAGCCCGGGACGAGCAGTACTTC
cdr3_aa: CASSLPGLARDEQYF

j_call: TRBJ2-7
v_call: TRBV10-3
clone_size: .
d_call: .
cdr3_nt: TGTGCCATCAGTGAGCCGGGACACCCCGAGCAGTACTTC
cdr3_aa: CAISEPGHPEQYF

j_call: TRBJ2-5
v_call: TRBV5-5
clone_size: .
d_call: .
cdr3_nt: TGTGCCAGCAGCTTAAGGGGGTATCAAGAGACCCAGTACTTC
cdr3_aa: CASSLRGYQETQYF

j_call: TRBJ2-1
v_call: TRBV7-9
clone_size: .
d_call: .
cdr3_nt: TGTGCCAGCAGCTTGAAACCCAGTGGTGAGCAGTTCTTC
cdr3_aa: CASSLKPSGEQFF

j_call: TRBJ2-1
v_call: TRBV29-1
clone_size: .
d_call: .
cdr3_nt: TGCAGCGTGGACGTATCCATGGGTAATGAGCAGTTCTTC
cdr3_aa: CSVDVSMGNEQFF

j_call: TRBJ1-5
v_call: TRBV19
clone_size: .
d_call: TRBD1
cdr3_nt: TGTGCCAGTAGTATCCCCCGGACAGGATTCAATCAGCCCCAGCATTTT
cdr3_aa: CASSIPRTGFNQPQHF

j_call: TRBJ1-1
v_call: TRBV7-9
clone_size: .
d_call: .
cdr3_nt: TGTGCCAGCAGCTTAGTAAACGGGGCTGAAGCTTTCTTT
cdr3_aa: CASSLVNGAEAFF

j_call: TRBJ1-2
v_call: TRBV28
clone_size: .
d_call: .
cdr3_nt: TGTGCCAGCCGAAACAAGGGGGGGTACTATGGCTACACCTTC
cdr3_aa: CASRNKGGYYGYTF

j_call: TRBJ1-1
v_call: TRBV6-5
clone_size: .
d_call: .
cdr3_nt: TGTGCCAGCAGTTACGACGGGAACACTGAAGCTTTCTTT
cdr3_aa: CASSYDGNTEAFF

j_call: TRBJ2-7
v_call: TRBV27
clone_size: .
d_call: TRBD2
cdr3_nt: TGTGCCAGCAGTCCCTCGACTAGCGGGGGGGGAAGGGTTCACGAGCAGTACTTC
cdr3_aa: CASSPSTSGGGRVHEQYF